The rows below give T cell receptor beta chains drawn from one sample of a study of T cell responses to AZD1222 COVID-19 vaccine. Generated by immunoSEQ multiplex PCR, the TCRdb table keeps only in-frame clones and is missing some. The table records 100,000 to 150,000 clones, roughly 90% of them present only once. Material: peripheral blood, obtained on day 0 of AZD1222 vaccination. Every receptor here comes from an adult in good health. Each CDR3 is given with its conserved first and last residue. Each record gives: J gene, D gene, V gene, CDR3 protein. A D gene is named only where the DNA matches it firmly.

TRBJ1-5	.	TRBV5-5	CASSLSSGKHQPQHF
TRBJ2-2	TRBD1	TRBV24-1	CATSDAGQGATGELFF
TRBJ1-4	.	TRBV6-5	CASRIQDLNEKLFF
TRBJ1-4	.	TRBV24-1	CATSDPRRGGAEKLFF
TRBJ2-7	.	TRBV24-1	CATSPGPYEQYF
TRBJ2-7	.	TRBV6-1	CASSQHGGWEQYF
TRBJ1-5	TRBD1	TRBV28	CASRRGGGNQPQHF
TRBJ2-1	.	TRBV7-7	CASSLGIEPRDEQFF
TRBJ2-7	.	TRBV11-3	CDHPGTKPYEQYF
TRBJ1-2	.	TRBV12-3/TRBV12-4	CASSLVRGGYTF
TRBJ2-1	TRBD2	TRBV11-3	CASRGGLAGYNEQFF
TRBJ1-5	TRBD1	TRBV5-6	CASGRTGSQPQHF
TRBJ2-7	TRBD1	TRBV30	CAWSVQGIYEQYF
TRBJ2-1	.	TRBV21-1	CASSKTTSTDNEQFF
TRBJ2-7	.	TRBV28	CASRGNRAVEQYF
TRBJ2-3	.	TRBV7-9	CANTDTQYF
TRBJ1-4	.	TRBV13	CASSLRRARTNEKLFF
TRBJ2-5	TRBD2	TRBV4-2	CASSQGTSGRQETQYF
TRBJ1-6	.	TRBV7-9	CASSLALLYSPLHF
TRBJ1-2	.	TRBV25-1	CASSELKGLYGYTF
TRBJ1-2	TRBD1	TRBV3-1/TRBV3-2	CASSPHRGENYGYTF
TRBJ2-3	TRBD2	TRBV10-2	CASASGGRTDTQYF
TRBJ1-1	.	TRBV21-1	CASSRIGTEAFF
TRBJ1-3	TRBD1	TRBV5-7	CASSSLDRGLVSSGNTIYF
TRBJ2-3	.	TRBV10-3	CAIRPVGGVVADTQYF
TRBJ2-5	TRBD1	TRBV9	CASSRNIQGQETQYF
TRBJ2-7	.	TRBV5-1	CASSLAGVPLYEQYF
TRBJ2-2	.	TRBV10-2	CASSESFKGSHTGELFF
TRBJ1-2	.	TRBV6-5	CASDGDGTPNYGYTF
TRBJ2-1	.	TRBV7-2	CASSLTQSSYNEQFF
TRBJ1-5	TRBD1	TRBV27	CASSVQGGVRNQPQHF
TRBJ2-3	.	TRBV9	CASSQTGASQDTQYF
TRBJ1-2	.	TRBV9	CASSVVSGSGGGYTF
TRBJ2-1	TRBD2	TRBV11-3	CASSIGRASYNEQFF
TRBJ2-1	TRBD1	TRBV7-2	CASSSPGGTGVYNEQFF
TRBJ2-3	.	TRBV5-6	CASSSLAEMNTDTQYF
TRBJ2-1	.	TRBV6-5	CASSYRTGTPYNEQFF
TRBJ2-7	.	TRBV10-2	CASEERQQSYEQYF
TRBJ1-5	.	TRBV27	CASSLSYYSNQPQHF
TRBJ2-7	.	TRBV2	CASSIHEQYF
TRBJ1-1	.	TRBV7-9	CASSLGRARAFF
TRBJ1-2	TRBD1	TRBV5-1	CASSSDRGAYGYTF
TRBJ1-5	TRBD1	TRBV19	CASSIGDRGRQPQHF
TRBJ2-1	TRBD2	TRBV3-1/TRBV3-2	CASSPPGLAGKYNEQFF
TRBJ2-5	TRBD1	TRBV24-1	CATSEFGTEETQYF
TRBJ2-7	.	TRBV7-2	CASSLSLEQYF
TRBJ2-2	.	TRBV24-1	CATSDPNTGELFF
TRBJ1-3	.	TRBV30	CAWRLSSGNTIYF
TRBJ2-7	TRBD1	TRBV5-4	CASSSQGQRVYEQYF
TRBJ2-1	.	TRBV5-1	CASSLGGDPPTNEQFF
TRBJ1-2	TRBD1	TRBV24-1	CATSESGTGGHYGYTF
TRBJ1-1	.	TRBV21-1	CASSTPELSGDTEAFF
TRBJ1-3	TRBD1	TRBV6-5	CASDQDRVPGNTIYF
TRBJ2-3	TRBD2	TRBV7-2	CASSPPGLAGDTQYF
TRBJ1-5	.	TRBV19	CASSIAVTSDQPQHF
TRBJ1-6	TRBD1	TRBV2	CASSEARTGPRSPLHF
TRBJ1-6	.	TRBV11-3	CASSLYSQRDSPLHF
TRBJ2-1	.	TRBV7-7	CASSLSAGPYNEQFF
TRBJ2-1	.	TRBV6-6	CASSPRWEQFF
TRBJ2-7	.	TRBV21-1	CASSKSQGDYEQYF